This T cell receptor beta chain was identified in a study of shared clonotypes between healthy human individuals. TCRdb's table, derived via immunoSEQ multiplex PCR, lists solely in-frame clones and lacks some. Among roughly 1.4 million clones listed, 98% were seen once. The receptor was isolated from a man younger than 45 in good health. What was sequenced was naive CD4+ T cells sorted from blood. Noted subset: CD45RA+ positively selected.

Written as DNA, the CDR3 is TGTGCCAGCAGCGGCCGGGACAGGGAGACCCAGTACTTC. This encodes CASSGRDRETQYF. V gene TRBV7-9 combines with J gene TRBJ2-5, with 8 bases aligning to TRBD1. The CDR3 runs to 13 residues. Germline CDR1 and CDR2: SEHNR and FQNEAQ (reference sequence). The trim removed 5 bases at V and 5 bases at J, leaving 4 bases unmatched.